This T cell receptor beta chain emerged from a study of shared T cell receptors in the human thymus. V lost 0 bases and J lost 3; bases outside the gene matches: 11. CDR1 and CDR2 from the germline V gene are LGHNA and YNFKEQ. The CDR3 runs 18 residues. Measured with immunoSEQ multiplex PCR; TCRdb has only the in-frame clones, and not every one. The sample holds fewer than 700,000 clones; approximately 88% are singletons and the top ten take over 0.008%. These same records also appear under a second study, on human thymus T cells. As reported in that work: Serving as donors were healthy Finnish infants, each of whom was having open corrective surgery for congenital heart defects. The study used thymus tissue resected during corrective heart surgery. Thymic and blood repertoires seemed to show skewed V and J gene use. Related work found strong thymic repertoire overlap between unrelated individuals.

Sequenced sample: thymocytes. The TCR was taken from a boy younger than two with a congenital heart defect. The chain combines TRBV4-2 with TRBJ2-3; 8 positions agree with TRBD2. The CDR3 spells CASSQDYRREDRTDTQYF. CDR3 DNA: TGTGCCAGCAGCCAAGATTACAGGCGGGAGGATCGAACAGATACGCAGTATTTT.